A single sample is the source of the 3 T cell receptor beta chains below, sequenced in a study of beta chain features in type 1 diabetes. The whole isolated RNA underwent reverse transcription, so sequencing captured expressed TCRB transcripts. TCRdb keeps only in-frame clones here, not all; method: immunoSEQ multiplex PCR. The top ten hold roughly 0.025% of the sample, which has under 900,000 clones, roughly 15% seen once. The sample consisted of naive CD4+ T cells from blood. Receptors originate from a woman aged 18-29 years in good health.

V and J are TRBV18 and TRBJ1-2; 7 nucleotides agree with TRBD1. J lost 3 bases, V lost 4 bases, and 5 bases had no gene match. This CDR3 has 14 residues. The germline V gene has CDR1 KGHSH and CDR2 LQKENI. The CDR3 here is CASSLTGSDYGYTF. CDR3 in DNA: TGTGCCAGCTCACTGACAGGGTCGGACTATGGCTACACCTTC.

The rearrangement uses TRBV2 and TRBJ2-3, with D tentatively TRBD2 (6 bases). The CDR3 totals 13 residues. Per germline, CDR1 SNHLY and CDR2 FYNNEI. The germline V and J ends were trimmed by 11 bases and 2 bases, with 14 bases remaining between them. The DNA of the CDR3 is TGTGCCTATGGTGCTAGCGCCACAGATACGCAGTATTTT. Translating gives CAYGASATDTQYF. Complete variable domain (other parts from reference TRBV2 and TRBJ2-3): EPEVTQTPSHQVTQMGQEVILRCVPISNHLYFYWYRQILGQKVEFLVSFYNNEISEKSEIFDDQFSVERPDGSNFTLKIRSTKLEDSAMYFCAYGASATDTQYFGPGTRLTVL.

The chain recombines TRBV7-2 with TRBJ2-1; D tentatively reads TRBD1 or TRBD2 (7 bases each). Trimming removed 2 bases at V and 6 bases at J, with 20 bases between. Looked up from germline, CDR1 is SGHTA and CDR2 is FQGNSA. CDR3 length equals 17 residues. CDR3 in amino acids: CASSLSRQGGSGNEQFF. Written as DNA, the CDR3 is TGTGCCAGCAGCTTATCCCGACAGGGAGGGAGTGGCAATGAGCAGTTCTTC.